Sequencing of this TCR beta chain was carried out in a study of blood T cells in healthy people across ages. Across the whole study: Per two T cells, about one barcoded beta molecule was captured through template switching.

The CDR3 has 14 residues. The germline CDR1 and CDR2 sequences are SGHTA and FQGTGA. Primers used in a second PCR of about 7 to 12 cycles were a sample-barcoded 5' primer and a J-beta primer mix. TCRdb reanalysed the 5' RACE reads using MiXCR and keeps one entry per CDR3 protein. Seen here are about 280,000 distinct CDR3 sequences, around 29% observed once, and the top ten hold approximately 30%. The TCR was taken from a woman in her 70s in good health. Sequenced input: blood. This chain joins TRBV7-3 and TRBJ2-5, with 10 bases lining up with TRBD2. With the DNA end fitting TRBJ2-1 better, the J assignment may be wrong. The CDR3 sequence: CASRASGSWGEQFF. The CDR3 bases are TGTGCCAGCAGGGCTAGCGGGAGCTGGGGTGAGCAGTTCTTC.